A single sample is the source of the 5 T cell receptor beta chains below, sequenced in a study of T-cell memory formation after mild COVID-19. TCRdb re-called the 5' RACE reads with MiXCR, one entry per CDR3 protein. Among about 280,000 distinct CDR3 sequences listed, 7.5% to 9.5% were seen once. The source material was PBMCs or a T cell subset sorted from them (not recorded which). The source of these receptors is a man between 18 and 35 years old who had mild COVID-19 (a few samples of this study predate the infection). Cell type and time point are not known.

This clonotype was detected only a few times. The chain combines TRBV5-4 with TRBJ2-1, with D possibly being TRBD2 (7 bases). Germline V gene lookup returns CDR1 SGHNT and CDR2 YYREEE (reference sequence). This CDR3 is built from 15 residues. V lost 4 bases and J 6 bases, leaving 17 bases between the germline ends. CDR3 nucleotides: TGTGCCAGCAGCCCGCCTATGGCGGGGGCCAATGAGCAGTTCTTC. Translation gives CASSPPMAGANEQFF.

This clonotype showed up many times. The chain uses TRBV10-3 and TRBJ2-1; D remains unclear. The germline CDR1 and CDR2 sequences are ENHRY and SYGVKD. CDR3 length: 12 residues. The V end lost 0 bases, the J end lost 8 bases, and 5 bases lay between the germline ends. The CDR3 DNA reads TGTGCCATCAGTGAGTCGATTTATGAGCAGTTCTTC. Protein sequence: CAISESIYEQFF.

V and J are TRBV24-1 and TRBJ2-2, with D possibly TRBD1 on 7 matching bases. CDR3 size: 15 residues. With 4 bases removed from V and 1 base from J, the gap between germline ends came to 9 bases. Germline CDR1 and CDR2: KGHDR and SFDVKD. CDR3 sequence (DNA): TGTGCCACCAGTGACCAGGGGGGGAACACCGGGGAGCTGTTTTTT. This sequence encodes CATSDQGGNTGELFF.

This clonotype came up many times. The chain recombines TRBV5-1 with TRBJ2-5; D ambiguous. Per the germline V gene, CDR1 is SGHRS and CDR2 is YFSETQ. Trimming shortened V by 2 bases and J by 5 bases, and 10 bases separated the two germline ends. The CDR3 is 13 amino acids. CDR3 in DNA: TGCGCCAGCAGCTTCGGTCCCCAGGAGACCCAGTACTTC. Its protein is CASSFGPQETQYF.

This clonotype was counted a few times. CDR3 loop: CASSAGKGLSYEQYF. CDR3 bases: TGTGCCAGCAGCGCCGGTAAGGGGCTGTCCTACGAGCAGTACTTC. This chain uses TRBV7-9 with TRBJ2-7, with D possibly matching TRBD1 (5 bases). Germline lookup yields CDR1 SEHNR and CDR2 FQNEAQ (reference sequence). The CDR3 runs 15 residues. V dropped 5 bases and J dropped 1 base, with 15 bases sitting between them.